These T cell receptor beta chains were read from a single sample in a study of cytomegalovirus exposure and HLA in healthy donors. The data were produced by immunoSEQ multiplex PCR, yet TCRdb's version contains in-frame clones alone and is incomplete. The table records about 98,000 clones, 87% of them present only once. Sequencing used PBMCs. Receptor source: a man aged 18 to 30 in good health and CMV-seropositive. Both conserved end residues are part of each CDR3. The D gene is left open where the match is weak. Not all rows give a size; the values are once, few, many and, for expanded clones, a class.

j_call: TRBJ2-3
v_call: TRBV7-2
d_call: -
clone_size: -
cdr3_nt: TGTGCCAGCAGCCCGGACTGGCAGTCAGATACGCAGTATTTT
cdr3_aa: CASSPDWQSDTQYF

j_call: TRBJ2-7
v_call: TRBV7-9
d_call: -
clone_size: -
cdr3_nt: TGTGCCAGCAGCTTAGTGATCCGGGTTTCCCACTACGAGCAGTACTTC
cdr3_aa: CASSLVIRVSHYEQYF

j_call: TRBJ2-6
v_call: TRBV10-3
d_call: -
clone_size: -
cdr3_nt: TGTGCCATCAGTGAGTTTTTAGCGTCCCCCTCTGGGGCCAACGTCCTGACTTTC
cdr3_aa: CAISEFLASPSGANVLTF

j_call: TRBJ2-2
v_call: TRBV19
d_call: -
clone_size: few
cdr3_nt: TGTGCCAGTAGGTTGACACCGAACACCGGGGAGCTGTTTTTT
cdr3_aa: CASRLTPNTGELFF

j_call: TRBJ2-1
v_call: TRBV27
d_call: -
clone_size: -
cdr3_nt: TGTGCCAGCAGTTTCAGAGTAGCGGCTTACAATGAGCAGTTCTTC
cdr3_aa: CASSFRVAAYNEQFF

j_call: TRBJ1-4
v_call: TRBV13
d_call: TRBD1
clone_size: -
cdr3_nt: TGTGCCAGCAGCTCAGGGGGGCTGAATGAAAAACTGTTTTTT
cdr3_aa: CASSSGGLNEKLFF

j_call: TRBJ2-7
v_call: TRBV7-8
d_call: TRBD2
clone_size: -
cdr3_nt: TGTGCCAGCAGCTTACGGGGCGGGGGGGCCTACGAGCAGTACTTC
cdr3_aa: CASSLRGGGAYEQYF

j_call: TRBJ1-4
v_call: TRBV4-1
d_call: TRBD1
clone_size: -
cdr3_nt: TGCGCCAGCAGCCAAGACAGGGGGCGTGAAAAACTGTTTTTT
cdr3_aa: CASSQDRGREKLFF

j_call: TRBJ2-1
v_call: TRBV7-3
d_call: TRBD1
clone_size: -
cdr3_nt: TGTGCCAGCAGCCAAATAGGACAGGGGTCTCAGAATGAGCAGTTCTTC
cdr3_aa: CASSQIGQGSQNEQFF

j_call: TRBJ2-7
v_call: TRBV5-1
d_call: TRBD1
clone_size: -
cdr3_nt: TGCGCCAGCAGCTTGGGGGGGGTGGCGGGACAGGGGAGCTACGAGCAGTACTTC
cdr3_aa: CASSLGGVAGQGSYEQYF

j_call: TRBJ1-2
v_call: TRBV10-3
d_call: TRBD1
clone_size: -
cdr3_nt: TGTGCCATCAGTTCCCCGGGACAGGGGAGGGATGGCTACACCTTC
cdr3_aa: CAISSPGQGRDGYTF

j_call: TRBJ2-1
v_call: TRBV2
d_call: TRBD1
clone_size: few
cdr3_nt: TGTGCCAGCAGTGCATCAACAGGGGGCTTCTACAATGAGCAGTTCTTC
cdr3_aa: CASSASTGGFYNEQFF

j_call: TRBJ2-1
v_call: TRBV5-4
d_call: -
clone_size: -
cdr3_nt: TGTGCCAGCAGCTTGGCGGCGGGCAGGGGTGGGAATGAGCAGTTCTTC
cdr3_aa: CASSLAAGRGGNEQFF

j_call: TRBJ2-3
v_call: TRBV29-1
d_call: TRBD1
clone_size: few
cdr3_nt: TGCAGCATAAGACAGGGAGGCACAGATACGCAGTATTTT
cdr3_aa: CSIRQGGTDTQYF

j_call: TRBJ1-1
v_call: TRBV29-1
d_call: TRBD1
clone_size: -
cdr3_nt: TGCAGCGTTCGACAGGGGGGGAACACTGAAGCTTTCTTT
cdr3_aa: CSVRQGGNTEAFF

j_call: TRBJ1-4
v_call: TRBV29-1
d_call: -
clone_size: -
cdr3_nt: TGCAGCGTTGCACGCCGGCCGGGTATCAATGAAAAACTGTTTTTT
cdr3_aa: CSVARRPGINEKLFF

j_call: TRBJ2-7
v_call: TRBV7-2
d_call: TRBD2
clone_size: -
cdr3_nt: TGTGCCAGCAGCCCAAGATTAGCGGGGGGAACCTACGAGCAGTACTTC
cdr3_aa: CASSPRLAGGTYEQYF

j_call: TRBJ2-6
v_call: TRBV7-8
d_call: -
clone_size: -
cdr3_nt: TGTGCCAGCAGCTCCCGGGAATCTGGGGCCAACGTCCTGACTTTC
cdr3_aa: CASSSRESGANVLTF